These T cell receptor beta chains were read from a single sample in a study of T-cell reconstitution after alpha-beta-depleted transplantation in children. TCRdb recomputed calls from the PCR reads with MiXCR, one row per CDR3 protein. The repertoire consists of approximately 500,000 distinct CDR3 sequences, with 25% to 30% occurring once and the leading ten covering about 35%. Material: PBMCs, obtained before TCRalphabeta/CD19-depleted stem cell transplant. The receptors were sampled from a boy under two years old with Wiskott-Aldrich syndrome, due to receive a stem cell transplant. Each CDR3 is given with its conserved first and last residue. A D gene is named only where the DNA matches it firmly. Clone size appears in some rows only: once, few, many, or a class for an expanded clone.

d_gene	v_gene	j_gene	abundance	CDR3aa	CDR3nt
TRBD2	TRBV11-2	TRBJ2-1	-	CASSLDGAGGYNEQFF	TGTGCCAGCAGCTTAGATGGGGCGGGAGGGTACAATGAGCAGTTCTTC
-	TRBV5-1	TRBJ2-1	-	CASREGLLSNYNEQFF	TGCGCCAGCAGGGAGGGCCTCTTGTCAAACTACAATGAGCAGTTCTTC
TRBD2	TRBV5-1	TRBJ2-3	-	CASSRPAGAADTQYF	TGCGCCAGCAGCCGACCGGCGGGAGCAGCGGATACGCAGTATTTT
-	TRBV12-3/TRBV12-4	TRBJ1-1	few	CASSRNGLTEAFF	TGTGCCAGCAGCCGCAACGGGCTCACTGAAGCTTTCTTT
TRBD2	TRBV3-1	TRBJ2-1	-	CASSKLAGGLYNEQFF	TGTGCCAGCAGCAAATTAGCGGGAGGCCTCTACAATGAGCAGTTCTTC
-	TRBV12-3/TRBV12-4	TRBJ2-1	-	CASSLGQWGLDEQFF	TGTGCCAGCAGTTTAGGGCAGTGGGGGCTCGATGAGCAGTTCTTC
TRBD2	TRBV5-1	TRBJ2-1	-	CASSLPGLAGGYGDNEQFF	TGCGCCAGCAGCCTCCCGGGACTAGCGGGAGGCTATGGGGACAATGAGCAGTTCTTC
-	TRBV5-1	TRBJ2-3	once	CASSLVFPMSTDTQYF	TGCGCCAGCAGCTTGGTTTTCCCCATGAGCACAGATACGCAGTATTTT
-	TRBV25-1	TRBJ1-5	-	CASSRGKNQPQHF	TGTGCCAGCAGTCGGGGGAAAAATCAGCCCCAGCATTTT
-	TRBV5-1	TRBJ2-7	-	CASRQTGTYEQYF	TGCGCCAGCAGACAAACAGGGACCTACGAGCAGTACTTC
TRBD2	TRBV6-5	TRBJ2-5	few	CASSYEREPKYF	TGTGCCAGCAGTTACGAGCGGGAGCCCAAGTACTTC
-	TRBV28	TRBJ1-1	-	CASSLSRVRGNTEAFF	TGTGCCAGCAGTTTATCCAGGGTAAGAGGGAACACTGAAGCTTTCTTT
TRBD1	TRBV2	TRBJ2-1	few	CASSDRTGVNEQFF	TGTGCCAGCAGTGATAGGACAGGGGTCAATGAGCAGTTCTTC
-	TRBV12-3/TRBV12-4	TRBJ1-4	few	CASSPRQGDGEKLFF	TGTGCCAGCAGTCCCCGACAAGGGGATGGGGAAAAACTGTTTTTT
TRBD1	TRBV20-1	TRBJ2-1	-	CSAPDRGEGNEQFF	TGCAGTGCTCCCGACAGGGGCGAGGGCAATGAGCAGTTCTTC
-	TRBV5-1	TRBJ2-2	-	CASSLKGGATGELFF	TGCGCCAGCAGCTTGAAGGGTGGTGCCACCGGGGAGCTGTTTTTT
-	TRBV9	TRBJ2-1	-	CASSAGGPSEQFF	TGTGCCAGCAGCGCAGGAGGGCCGTCTGAGCAGTTCTTC
-	TRBV7-2	TRBJ1-2	-	CASSLSTDYGYTF	TGTGCCAGCAGCTTAAGCACGGACTATGGCTACACCTTC
TRBD2	TRBV9	TRBJ2-5	-	CASSARGGLAGVGETQYF	TGTGCCAGCAGCGCGAGGGGAGGACTAGCGGGAGTAGGTGAGACCCAGTACTTC
-	TRBV7-7	TRBJ2-3	few	CASSLGLPTHYTDTQYF	TGTGCCAGCAGCTTAGGTCTTCCTACTCACTACACAGATACGCAGTATTTT
-	TRBV5-1	TRBJ1-1	few	CASRPVGASGTEAFF	TGCGCCAGCAGACCAGTAGGGGCATCGGGCACTGAAGCTTTCTTT
-	TRBV12-3/TRBV12-4	TRBJ2-7	-	CASSAPRGAYEQYF	TGTGCCAGCAGTGCCCCTCGCGGGGCCTACGAGCAGTACTTC
TRBD1	TRBV5-1	TRBJ2-1	once	CASSQGEGTYNEQFF	TGCGCCAGCAGCCAGGGGGAAGGGACCTACAATGAGCAGTTCTTC
-	TRBV5-1	TRBJ2-7	-	CASSARPFSEQYF	TGCGCCAGCAGCGCTCGGCCCTTCTCCGAGCAGTACTTC
-	TRBV18	TRBJ2-5	-	CASSPPVARELETQYF	TGTGCCAGCTCACCACCGGTCGCGAGGGAGTTGGAGACCCAGTACTTC
TRBD1	TRBV5-6	TRBJ2-5	few	CASSPRDRGQETQYF	TGTGCCAGCAGCCCACGGGACAGGGGGCAGGAGACCCAGTACTTC
-	TRBV28	TRBJ1-5	-	CASSPPQHF	TGTGCCAGCAGTCCTCCCCAGCATTTT
-	TRBV27	TRBJ2-3	few	CASSLRGRETDTQYF	TGTGCCAGCAGTTTAAGGGGCAGGGAGACAGATACGCAGTATTTT
-	TRBV29-1	TRBJ2-1	once	CSVLGPGAYNEQFF	TGCAGCGTCCTGGGACCGGGGGCCTACAATGAGCAGTTCTTC
TRBD1	TRBV7-6	TRBJ1-6	-	CASSLAQGQPYPLHF	TGTGCCAGCAGCTTAGCACAGGGACAGCCTTACCCCCTCCACTTT
-	TRBV12-3/TRBV12-4	TRBJ2-7	-	CASSLFASYEQYF	TGTGCCAGCAGTTTATTTGCCTCCTACGAGCAGTACTTC
TRBD2	TRBV10-3	TRBJ2-3	-	CAISESTSGRRTDTQYF	TGTGCCATCAGTGAGTCCACTAGCGGGAGGCGAACAGATACGCAGTATTTT
TRBD1	TRBV19	TRBJ2-7	-	CASSIQGAIDEQYF	TGTGCCAGTAGTATTCAGGGGGCGATCGACGAGCAGTACTTC
TRBD1	TRBV7-9	TRBJ2-7	few	CASTPKGQGTYEQYF	TGTGCCAGCACCCCCAAGGGACAGGGGACCTACGAGCAGTACTTC
TRBD1	TRBV20-1	TRBJ1-1	few	CSAEDRATEAFF	TGCAGTGCTGAAGACAGGGCCACTGAAGCTTTCTTT
-	TRBV6-1	TRBJ2-2	-	CASRTGTSNTGELFF	TGTGCCAGCAGGACCGGGACATCGAACACCGGGGAGCTGTTTTTT
TRBD2	TRBV6-1	TRBJ2-7	-	CASSALAGGRYEQYF	TGTGCCAGCAGCGCCCTAGCGGGAGGTCGATACGAGCAGTACTTC
-	TRBV15	TRBJ2-1	-	CATSRPGTSYNEQFF	TGTGCCACCAGCAGACCTGGGACCTCATACAATGAGCAGTTCTTC
-	TRBV7-2	TRBJ1-1	-	CASKDQGFSEAFF	TGTGCCAGCAAGGACCAGGGTTTCTCTGAAGCTTTCTTT
-	TRBV11-2	TRBJ1-1	few	CASTLGGANTEAFF	TGTGCCAGCACCTTGGGGGGGGCGAACACTGAAGCTTTCTTT